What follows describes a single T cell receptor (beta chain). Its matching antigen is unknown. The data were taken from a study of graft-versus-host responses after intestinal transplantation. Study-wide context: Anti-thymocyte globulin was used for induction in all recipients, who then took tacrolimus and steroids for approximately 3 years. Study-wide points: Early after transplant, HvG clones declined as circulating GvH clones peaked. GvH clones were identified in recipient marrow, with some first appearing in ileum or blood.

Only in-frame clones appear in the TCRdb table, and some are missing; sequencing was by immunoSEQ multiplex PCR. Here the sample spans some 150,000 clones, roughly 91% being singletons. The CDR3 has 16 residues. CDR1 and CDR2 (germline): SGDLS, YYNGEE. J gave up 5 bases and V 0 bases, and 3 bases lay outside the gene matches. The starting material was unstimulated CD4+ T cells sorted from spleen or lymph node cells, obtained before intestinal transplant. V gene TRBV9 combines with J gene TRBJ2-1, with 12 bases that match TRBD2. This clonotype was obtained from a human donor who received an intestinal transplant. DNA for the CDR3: TGTGCCAGCAGCGTAGCTACTAGCGGGAGGAACAATGAGCAGTTCTTC. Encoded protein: CASSVATSGRNNEQFF.